This T cell receptor (beta chain) was documented in a study of T cells in localized non-small cell lung cancer. Findings and limits, study-wide: Longer overall survival was seen with higher T cell density measured in blood.

In its sample, this clone was seen a few times. Its antigen remains unidentified. Measured with immunoSEQ multiplex PCR; TCRdb has only the in-frame clones, and not every one. Found here are roughly 35,000 clones, around nine tenths of them singletons; the top ten hold 4.2%. Germline V lookup: CDR1 SQVTM, CDR2 ANQGSEA. This CDR3 is 14 amino acids long. The junction had 11 bases not matched to a gene; V was cut back by 5 bases and J by 10 bases. This TCR was recovered from a woman aged 35 to 75 with stage I lung adenocarcinoma. The starting material was peripheral blood, obtained before any cancer treatment. This chain links TRBV29-1 with TRBJ1-1; 12 bases agree with TRBD1. As DNA, the CDR3 is TGCAGCGTTTCCGGGACAGGGGGCTCTAGGACAGCTTTCTTT. Translating it yields CSVSGTGGSRTAFF.